This note documents a single TCR beta chain sequence. Its target is not known. The repertoire was sequenced with immunoSEQ multiplex PCR; TCRdb's copy has only in-frame clones and lacks some. Seen here are about 79,000 clones, 86% observed once, and the top ten hold 0.99%. CDR1 SNHLY and CDR2 FYNNEI come from the germline V gene. The CDR3 sequence is 15 residues long. Germline trimming cut 2 bases from V and 10 bases from J; bases unmatched to any gene: 13. This record belongs to a study of OX40 agonist ivuxolimab in advanced cancers. General observations from the study: More expanded clones were found, on average, in CD8+ than in CD4+ T cells. There was clonal expansion of CD4+ and CD8+ blood T cells by week 6 at 0.1 to 3.0 mg/kg. Part of the nonresponder group also had normalized T-cell clonal expansion that was low.

The source material was CD4+ or CD8+ T cells sorted from blood, sampled in a trial of the OX40 agonist ivuxolimab. The source is an adult with an advanced solid tumor such as melanoma, head and neck, liver or kidney cancer. The chain has TRBV2 and TRBJ1-1, with 7 bases fitting TRBD1. DNA for the CDR3: TGTGCCAGCAGTGAAAGGGGTTCACAGGGGTTCGGAGCTTTCTTT. This encodes CASSERGSQGFGAFF.